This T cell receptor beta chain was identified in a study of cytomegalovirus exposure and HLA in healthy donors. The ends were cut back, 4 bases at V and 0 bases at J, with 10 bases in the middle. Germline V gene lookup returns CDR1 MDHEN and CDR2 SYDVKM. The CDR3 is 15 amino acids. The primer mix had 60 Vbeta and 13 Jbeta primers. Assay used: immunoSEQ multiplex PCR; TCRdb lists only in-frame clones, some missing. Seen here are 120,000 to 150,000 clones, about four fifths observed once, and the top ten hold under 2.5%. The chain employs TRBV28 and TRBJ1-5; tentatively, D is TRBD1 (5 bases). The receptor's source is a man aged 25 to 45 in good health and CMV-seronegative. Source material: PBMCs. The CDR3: CASSSQTDSNQPQHF. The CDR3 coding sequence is TGTGCCAGCAGTTCGCAGACAGATAGCAATCAGCCCCAGCATTTT. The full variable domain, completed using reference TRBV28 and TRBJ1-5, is DVKVTQSSRYLVKRTGEKVFLECVQDMDHENMFWYRQDPGLGLRLIYFSYDVKMKEKGDIPEGYSVSREKKERFSLILESASTNQTSMYLCASSSQTDSNQPQHFGDGTRLSIL.